Listed here are 32 T cell receptor beta chains from one sample, sequenced in a study of tumor-infiltrating lymphocytes in primary liver carcinoma. Both blood RNA, taken from unsorted whole blood, and germline DNA were extracted. Reverse transcription of roughly 470 ng total RNA with a constant-region primer produced TCR beta cDNA. Employing slightly modified ARM-PCR, three nested multiplex PCR rounds were run, and these gave rise to the TCR beta libraries. Running around 9 cycles apiece, the first two PCR rounds relied on TRBV1-TRBV30 forward primers together with a C-beta reverse primer. TCRdb fed the multiplex PCR reads into MiXCR, producing one record per CDR3 protein. The profile shows about 330,000 distinct CDR3 sequences, about two thirds of them singletons. Specimen: peripheral blood. These receptors were obtained from a man aged 40-55 years with primary liver carcinoma and hepatitis B virus infection.

Concerning this clonotype itself: A much more abundant neighbour one base away suggests this may be a read error. The chain is built from TRBV6-1 and TRBJ1-6; a possible D gene is TRBD1 (6 bases). The CDR3 sequence is 15 residues long. V shed 4 bases and J shed 10 bases, with 17 bases lying between them. Germline CDR1 and CDR2: MNHNS and SASEGT. DNA of the CDR3: TGTGCCAGCAGTGCCCTCGGACAGAGCGGCTCACCCCTCCACTTT. Translating gives CASSALGQSGSPLHF.

Concerning this clonotype itself: The junction and the germline gene differ at one end; a read error may be behind it. For the CDR3, the DNA is TGTGACAGCAGTTACTTAGCGGGAGGTTCCTATGAGCAGTACTTC. Amino acids: CDSSYLAGGSYEQYF. The chain has TRBV6-6 and TRBJ2-7; 10 nucleotides line up with TRBD2. This CDR3 comprises 15 residues. Germline loops: CDR1 MNHNY, CDR2 SVGAGI (reference sequence).

The rearrangement uses TRBV28 and TRBJ2-1; TRBD1 matches 7 bases. Per germline, CDR1 MDHEN and CDR2 SYDVKM. J lost 10 bases, V lost 6 bases, and 12 bases had no gene match. This CDR3 has 14 amino acids. The CDR3, as DNA: TGTGCCAGCAGGGGGACAGCCCTGGTCTACGAGCAGTTCTTC. Its translation is CASRGTALVYEQFF. Together with reference TRBV28 and TRBJ2-1, the CDR3 gives the full variable domain: DVKVTQSSRYLVKRTGEKVFLECVQDMDHENMFWYRQDPGLGLRLIYFSYDVKMKEKGDIPEGYSVSREKKERFSLILESASTNQTSMYLCASRGTALVYEQFFGPGTRLTVL.

V is TRBV11-1 and J is TRBJ2-1; TRBD2 is a possible D gene (5 bases). This CDR3 region has 15 residues. Trimming pared 5 bases from V and 5 bases from J, leaving 16 bases between. Germline lookup yields CDR1 SGHAT and CDR2 FQDESV (reference sequence). The CDR3 region is CASSAGVNLNNEQFF. In DNA, the CDR3 is TGTGCCAGCAGCGCCGGGGTCAACCTAAACAATGAGCAGTTCTTC.

This clonotype was seen only a few times. A junction end diverges from the germline sequence, so it may reflect a read error. The CDR3 region is CASSDPGGKNIQYF. CDR3 coding DNA: TGCGCCAGCAGTGATCCGGGGGGAAAAAACATTCAGTATTTC. The chain joins TRBV10-1 to TRBJ2-4; 7 positions match TRBD2. The CDR3 runs 14 residues. CDR1 WNHNN and CDR2 SYGVQD come from the germline V gene (reference sequence).

To note about this clonotype: A read error is possible here, since a much larger clone lies one base away. This sequence joins TRBV12-3 or TRBV12-4 and TRBJ2-1, with D perhaps TRBD1 (6 bases). Trimming shortened V by 6 bases and J by 5 bases, and 17 bases separated the two germline ends. The CDR3 sequence is 15 residues long. This CDR3 is CASSHQGYLNNEQFF. In DNA, the CDR3 is TGTGCCAGCAGCCATCAGGGGTATCTAAACAATGAGCAGTTCTTC.

Details on this clonotype: A clone one base away is much larger, so this may be a read error. CDR3 nucleotides: TGTGCCAGCAGTACAAAGACTAGCGGTGACAATGAGCAGTTCTTC. Residues: CASSTKTSGDNEQFF. The chain carries TRBV6-1 and TRBJ2-1, with 9 nucleotides matching TRBD2. Germline assignment: CDR1 MNHNS and CDR2 SASEGT. This CDR3 is 15 amino acids long. Unmatched junction bases numbered 7, after V lost 5 bases and J lost 5 bases.

This clonotype was observed many times. The V gene is TRBV6-2 or TRBV6-3, the J gene TRBJ2-1, with D perhaps matching TRBD1 (5 bases). This CDR3 spans 14 amino acids. Germline V gives CDR1 MNHEY, CDR2 SVGEGT. Trimming pared 2 bases from V and 6 bases from J, leaving 11 bases between. CDR3 DNA: TGTGCCAGCAGTTACGCGACAGTAGGCAATGAGCAGTTCTTC. It is translated as CASSYATVGNEQFF.

On this clonotype: A much larger clone sits a single nucleotide away, making a read error possible. The V gene is TRBV6-6, the J gene TRBJ2-7, with a weak D call TRBD2 (6 bases). V lost 8 bases, J lost 5 bases, and 10 bases lay in between. This CDR3 contains 11 residues. CDR1 is MNHNY and CDR2 is SVGAGI in the germline V gene (reference sequence). DNA for the CDR3: TGTGCCAGCGTGACGGGAGACGAGCAGTACTTC. Encoded protein: CASVTGDEQYF.

On this clonotype itself: Mismatch with germline at one junction end may stem from a read error. The rearrangement links TRBV11-2 to TRBJ2-1; 9 bases fit TRBD2. The V gene's germline CDR1 is SGHAT and CDR2 FQNNGV. The CDR3 runs 16 residues. The CDR3 reads CASSSLAGSSYNEQLF. Here the CDR3 DNA reads TGTGCCAGCAGTTCTCTAGCGGGATCATCCTACAATGAGCAGCTCTTC.

At least ten counts were recorded for this clonotype. The CDR3 DNA is TGTGCCAGCAGCCAGGTGGGACAGGGGTACGAGCAGTACTTC. This codes for CASSQVGQGYEQYF. V gene TRBV12-3 or TRBV12-4 combines with J gene TRBJ2-7; 10 bases line up with TRBD1. CDR3 size: 14 residues. V shed 6 bases and J 4 bases; nucleotides not matched to a gene: 6.

The V and J genes are TRBV28 and TRBJ2-7, with 7 bases aligning to TRBD1. The CDR3 has 13 residues. With V trimmed by 11 bases and J by 3 bases, 10 bases remained unmatched. Germline lookup yields CDR1 MDHEN and CDR2 SYDVKM. This CDR3 is CASQEGTVYEQYF. In DNA form, the CDR3 reads TGTGCCTCCCAAGAAGGGACAGTCTACGAGCAGTACTTC.

As for this clonotype: Germline and junction disagree at one end, which may indicate a read error. V gene TRBV11-2 combines with J gene TRBJ2-7; D is ambiguous. The CDR3 is 16 residues long. Germline CDR1 is SGHAT and CDR2 is FQNNGV. The CDR3 DNA is TGTGCCAGCAGCACTGGCCTGGGCAGAGCCTCCTACGAACAGTACTTC. Protein product: CASSTGLGRASYEQYF.

About this clonotype itself: A junction end diverges from the germline sequence, so it may reflect a read error. V and J are TRBV30 and TRBJ2-1; 11 bases line up with TRBD2. The length of the CDR3 is 17 residues. Germline V lookup: CDR1 GTSNPN, CDR2 SVGIG (reference sequence). CDR3 DNA sequence: TGTGCATGGAGTCCCACTAGCGGGAGCAGGTCCTACAATGAGCAGTTCTTC. Translation gives CAWSPTSGSRSYNEQFF.

The J gene is TRBJ2-1, the V gene TRBV20-1; no clear D. Germline CDR1 is DFQATT and CDR2 is SNEGSKA (reference sequence). V lost 7 bases and J 4 bases, leaving 11 bases between the germline ends. The CDR3 spans 12 residues. The CDR3 sequence is CSGASPYNEQFF. In DNA, the CDR3 is TGCAGTGGTGCTAGTCCTTACAATGAGCAGTTCTTC.

The sample holds many counts of this clonotype. The V gene is TRBV6-2 or TRBV6-3, the J gene TRBJ2-2; maybe TRBD2 (5 bases). This CDR3 is built from 11 residues. V was cut by 7 bases and J by 6 bases, with 6 bases left in between. Germline V gene data show CDR1 as MNHEY and CDR2 as SVGEGT. For the CDR3, the DNA is TGTGCCAGCATGAGGGCCGGGGAGCTGTTTTTT. Protein product: CASMRAGELFF.

This clonotype was recorded many times. The chain employs TRBV6-6 and TRBJ2-5, with 14 bases fitting TRBD2. Germline lookup yields CDR1 MNHNY and CDR2 SVGAGI (reference sequence). The CDR3 loop spans 18 amino acids. With V trimmed by 6 bases and J by 4 bases, 13 bases remained unmatched. The CDR3 region is CASSGLAGGGIVAETQYF. The DNA of the CDR3 is TGTGCCAGCAGCGGACTAGCGGGAGGAGGTATTGTGGCAGAGACCCAGTACTTC.

In this sample, this clonotype turned up a few times. The chain recombines TRBV28 with TRBJ1-6; 7 nucleotides match TRBD1. The junction had 6 bases not matched to a gene; V was cut back by 3 bases and J by 1 base. Germline-derived CDR1 and CDR2 are MDHEN and SYDVKM. The CDR3 is 17 residues long. The CDR3 DNA sequence: TGTGCCAGCAGTTTTATAAGGGGGCCGTCCTATAATTCACCCCTCCACTTT. Translation: CASSFIRGPSYNSPLHF.

This clonotype was seen a single time. This chain uses TRBV12-3 or TRBV12-4 with TRBJ1-6, with 7 bases aligning to TRBD1. V gave up 5 bases and J gave up 0 bases; unmatched junction bases: 4. The CDR3 consists of 16 residues. As DNA, the CDR3 is TGTGCCAGCAGTACGACAGGGAGCTCCTATAATTCACCCCTCCACTTT. Its protein product is CASSTTGSSYNSPLHF.

In its sample, this clonotype was seen a few times. The V gene is TRBV4-1, the J gene TRBJ2-3; 7 nucleotides agree with TRBD2. This CDR3 contains 15 residues. After removal of 1 base from V and 3 bases from J, the junction contained 4 bases not matched to a gene. The germline CDR1 and CDR2 sequences are MGHRA and YSYEKL. The CDR3 protein is CASSQGDGRTDTQYF. The CDR3 nucleotides are TGCGCCAGCAGCCAAGGAGACGGGAGGACAGATACGCAGTATTTT.

Comments on this clonotype: Being one base from a much bigger clone, this may be a read error. The chain is built from TRBV6-5 and TRBJ2-2; 7 nucleotides align to TRBD2. Per the germline V gene, CDR1 is MNHEY and CDR2 is SVGAGI. V lost 6 bases and J lost 1; bases outside the gene matches: 5. The length of the CDR3 is 15 residues. CDR3 in amino acids: CASRTSVMNTGELFF. The CDR3 nucleotides read TGTGCCAGCAGAACTAGCGTGATGAACACCGGGGAGCTGTTTTTT.

As for this clonotype: One junction end does not reproduce the germline sequence, and a read error may be involved. V usage is TRBV11-2 and J usage is TRBJ2-1; D call uncertain. The CDR3 sequence is 15 residues long. CDR1 and CDR2 (germline): SGHAT, FQNNGV. The CDR3 sequence is CASGLESSSYNEQFF. The CDR3 nucleotides read TGTGCCAGCGGCTTAGAAAGCAGTTCCTATAATGAGCAGTTCTTC.

On this clonotype itself: It may be a read error: a sequence one base away is much more abundant. The rearrangement uses TRBV7-9 and TRBJ2-2; maybe TRBD1 (5 bases). The germline CDR1 and CDR2 sequences are SEHNR and FQNEAQ (reference sequence). The CDR3 contains 16 residues. The chain's CDR3 is CGSSLVLQGWTGELFF. As DNA, the CDR3 is TGTGGCAGCAGCTTAGTTCTTCAGGGTTGGACCGGGGAGCTGTTTTTT. Using reference TRBV7-9 and TRBJ2-2 for the parts outside the CDR3, the full variable domain is DTGVSQNPRHKITKRGQNVTFRCDPISEHNRLYWYRQTLGQGPEFLTYFQNEAQLEKSRLLSDRFSAERPKGSFSTLEIQRTEQGDSAMYLCGSSLVLQGWTGELFFGEGSRLTVL.

The chain couples TRBV28 to TRBJ2-3; 12 nucleotides agree with TRBD1. V lost 6 bases to trimming and J lost 5 bases; unmatched junction nucleotides: 9. Germline values: CDR1 MDHEN, CDR2 SYDVKM. CDR3 length equals 16 residues. CDR3 residues: CASRPGQGAGLDTQYF. CDR3 in DNA: TGTGCCAGCAGACCGGGACAGGGGGCCGGGTTAGATACGCAGTATTTT.

In its sample, this clonotype was seen many times. The chain joins TRBV11-2 to TRBJ2-7, with 12 bases that match TRBD2. This CDR3 contains 15 residues. CDR1 and CDR2 from the germline V gene are SGHAT and FQNNGV. V was pared by 1 base and J by 10 bases, with 8 bases of the junction left unmatched. The CDR3 protein is CASSLGTSGTGGQYF. The CDR3 DNA sequence: TGTGCCAGCAGCTTAGGGACTAGCGGGACTGGGGGCCAGTACTTC.

A remark on this clonotype: A clone one base away is much larger, so this may be a read error. The rearrangement joins TRBV6-5 to TRBJ2-7, with no clear D. Germline-derived CDR1 and CDR2 are MNHEY and SVGAGI. This CDR3 spans 13 amino acids. The V end was cut by 4 bases, the J end by 5 bases, with 12 bases between. This chain's CDR3 is CASSWATRDEQYF. The CDR3 DNA follows: TGTGCCAGCAGTTGGGCCACCCGGGACGAGCAGTACTTC.

This clonotype was picked up many times. This rearrangement joins TRBV11-3 to TRBJ2-2; D is unresolved. V shed 6 bases and J shed 1 base, with 12 bases lying between them. Looked up from germline, CDR1 is SGHNT and CDR2 is YENEEA. CDR3 length equals 15 residues. In DNA, the CDR3 is TGTGCCAGCAGAAATGGGGATAAGAACACCGGGGAGCTGTTTTTT. This gives the protein CASRNGDKNTGELFF.

The chain recombines TRBV13 with TRBJ2-7; TRBD2 matches at 14 bases. V trimming: 3 bases; J trimming: 6 bases; junction bases outside the gene matches: 19. The CDR3 is made up of 20 amino acids. Per the germline V gene, CDR1 is PRHDT and CDR2 is FYEKMQ (reference sequence). The CDR3 reads CASSFMVPGLAGAHTCEQYF. Written as DNA, the CDR3 is TGTGCCAGCAGCTTTATGGTCCCGGGACTAGCGGGGGCACACACCTGCGAGCAGTACTTC.

Points on this clonotype: A much larger clone lies one base from this, so it may be a read error. The gene calls are TRBV4-1 and TRBJ2-3; D may be TRBD2 (5 bases). Trimming took 4 bases from V and 4 from J, leaving 12 bases between them. The CDR3 spans 14 residues. Germline-derived CDR1 and CDR2 are MGHRA and YSYEKL. CDR3 in amino acids: CASSLTTTADTQYF. CDR3 nucleotide sequence: TGCGCCAGCAGCCTGACGACTACCGCAGATACGCAGTATTTT.

For this clonotype: With a much larger clone just one base away, this may be a read error. V gene TRBV6-2 or TRBV6-3 combines with J gene TRBJ2-5, with 12 positions matching TRBD2. CDR3 length equals 15 residues. V lost 4 bases, J lost 2 bases, and 2 bases stayed unmatched. The germline gives CDR1 MNHEY, CDR2 SVGEGT. Here the CDR3 reads CASSCGTSGQETQYF. The CDR3 DNA sequence: TGTGCCAGCAGTTGTGGGACTAGCGGGCAAGAGACCCAGTACTTC.

In the case of this clonotype: One junction end does not reproduce the germline sequence, and a read error may be involved. The CDR3 region is CANSPGQLSNQPQYF. The CDR3, as DNA: TGTGCCAACAGCCCGGGACAGCTTAGCAATCAGCCCCAGTATTTT. The rearrangement joins TRBV11-2 to TRBJ1-5; TRBD1 agrees at 7 bases. The J call may be in error: the DNA end matches TRBJ2-3 better. Per the germline V gene, CDR1 is SGHAT and CDR2 is FQNNGV. There are 15 residues in the CDR3.

This clonotype has only one observation. A much larger clone lies a single base off, so this may be a read error. This chain joins TRBV11-2 and TRBJ2-5; 10 bases map to TRBD2. The CDR3 is 15 amino acids. The germline gives CDR1 SGHAT, CDR2 FQNNGV. CDR3 loop: CASSSGLAIVENQYF. CDR3 DNA: TGTGCCAGCAGCTCGGGACTAGCGATAGTCGAGAACCAGTACTTC.